The sequence of this T cell receptor beta chain was determined in a study of T-cell memory formation after mild COVID-19. Study outcomes and limitations: Later expanders leaned toward CD4+, whereas clones contracting from day 15 to 85 were balanced CD4/CD8.

TCRdb redid the calling of the 5' RACE reads with MiXCR, one entry per CDR3 protein. The sample lists roughly 600,000 distinct CDR3 sequences; under 20% were seen once. Germline CDR1 PRHDT, CDR2 FYEKMQ (reference sequence). CDR3 length: 14 residues. Trimming removed 5 bases at V and 3 bases at J, with 14 bases between. This clonotype was observed a few times. Its antigen is not known. Sequencing was performed on PBMCs or a T cell subset sorted from them (not recorded which). The TCR comes from an adult woman who had mild COVID-19 (a few samples of this study predate the infection). Cell type and time point are not known. This rearrangement joins TRBV13 to TRBJ2-7; D unresolved. The DNA for the CDR3 is TGTGCCAGCAGCCCTGTGGGTCCGAACTACGAGCAGTACTTC. Protein product: CASSPVGPNYEQYF.